One and the same sample provided the 19 T cell receptor beta chains below, sequenced in a study of control samples from healthy donors and cancer patients. The table came from immunoSEQ multiplex PCR; TCRdb's copy has only in-frame clones and leaves some out. Altogether 150,000 or so clones are present, around 95% being singletons, with the ten largest covering about 4%. Sequencing input: blood. The source of these receptors is an older woman in good health.

The gene calls are TRBV19 and TRBJ2-2; D remains ambiguous. V was clipped by 2 bases and J by 2 bases, with 6 bases between them. CDR3 size: 14 residues. Germline CDR1 reads LNHDA; CDR2 reads SQIVND (reference sequence). This chain's CDR3 is CASSIPGNTGELFF. CDR3 nucleotides: TGTGCCAGTAGTATACCGGGCAACACCGGGGAGCTGTTTTTT. Looking up the rest from reference TRBV19 and TRBJ2-2 gives the full variable domain: DGGITQSPKYLFRKEGQNVTLSCEQNLNHDAMYWYRQDPGQGLRLIYYSQIVNDFQKGDIAEGYSVSREKKESFPLTVTSAQKNPTAFYLCASSIPGNTGELFFGEGSRLTVL.

This chain uses TRBV6-2 or TRBV6-3 with TRBJ2-2; 7 bases line up with TRBD1. The CDR3 has 17 amino acids. Losses at the gene ends were 0 bases for V and 5 bases for J; bases not matched to a gene: 9. Germline CDR1 is MNHEY and CDR2 is SVGEGT. CDR3 bases: TGTGCCAGCAGTTACTCGACAGGGATGGTCAAAACCGGGGAGCTGTTTTTT. This encodes CASSYSTGMVKTGELFF.

The chain joins TRBV19 to TRBJ1-4, with D possibly TRBD1 on 6 matching bases. The CDR3 is 14 amino acids. CDR1 and CDR2 (germline): LNHDA, SQIVND (reference sequence). V was trimmed by 4 bases and J by 3 bases, leaving 9 bases between them. This chain's CDR3 is CASSNRQANEKLFF. CDR3 coding DNA: TGTGCCAGTAGTAATAGACAGGCTAATGAAAAACTGTTTTTT.

The CDR3 loop reads CASGPLPGNTIYF. For the CDR3, the DNA is TGTGCTAGTGGGCCTCTCCCTGGAAACACCATATATTTT. The V gene is TRBV12-5, the J gene TRBJ1-3; D unclear. Germline-derived CDR1 and CDR2 are LGHNT and FRNRAP. This CDR3 is built from 13 residues. The V end lost 6 bases, the J end lost 2 bases, and 8 bases lay between the germline ends.

CDR3 region: CASSKAGTSVYNEQFF. CDR3 in DNA: TGTGCCAGCAGCAAAGCCGGGACTAGCGTTTACAATGAGCAGTTCTTC. The V gene is TRBV5-4, the J gene TRBJ2-1, with 10 bases that match TRBD2. Germline CDR1 is SGHNT and CDR2 is YYREEE (reference sequence). CDR3 size: 16 residues. The V and J ends lost 4 bases and 4 bases, in that order; junction bases with no gene match: 8.

This chain joins TRBV7-2 and TRBJ2-5; D not resolved. Germline CDR1 reads SGHTA; CDR2 reads FQGNSA. Trimming took off 5 bases at V and 1 base at J, with 17 bases between the two ends. CDR3 size: 16 residues. The CDR3 DNA is TGTGCCAGCAGCCAGCCGGTCTTAGGTGGCCAAGAGACCCAGTACTTC. It specifies CASSQPVLGGQETQYF.

The chain uses TRBV9 and TRBJ1-1, with a weak D call TRBD1 (5 bases). With 0 bases removed from V and 3 bases from J, the gap between germline ends came to 12 bases. From germline, CDR1 is SGDLS and CDR2 YYNGEE. CDR3 length: 15 amino acids. The CDR3 nucleotides read TGTGCCAGCAGCGTAGATGGGGGAGAGGACACTGAAGCTTTCTTT. This gives the protein CASSVDGGEDTEAFF.

The V call is TRBV10-3, the J call TRBJ2-2; 10 bases match TRBD2. Germline assignment: CDR1 ENHRY and CDR2 SYGVKD. The trim removed 5 bases at V and 1 base at J, leaving 1 base unmatched. This CDR3 is 15 amino acids long. CDR3 amino acids: CAISSSGGNTGELFF. CDR3 DNA sequence: TGTGCCATCAGTTCTAGCGGGGGGAACACCGGGGAGCTGTTTTTT.

The chain combines TRBV5-1 with TRBJ1-2; D gene uncertain. Per germline, CDR1 SGHRS and CDR2 YFSETQ. The CDR3 totals 13 residues. Trimming removed 0 bases at V and 0 bases at J, with 3 bases between. Here the CDR3 reads CASSLGANYGYTF. The CDR3 coding sequence is TGCGCCAGCAGCTTGGGGGCTAACTATGGCTACACCTTC.

This rearrangement joins TRBV30 to TRBJ1-5; no clear D. V lost 2 bases and J lost 4, with 6 bases in between. The V gene's germline CDR1 is GTSNPN and CDR2 SVGIG (reference sequence). There are 12 residues in the CDR3. The CDR3 nucleotides read TGTGCCTGGAGTTCTGGGAATCAGCCCCAGCATTTT. Protein product: CAWSSGNQPQHF.

The chain is built from TRBV9 and TRBJ2-7, with 7 bases identical to TRBD1. The CDR3 has 15 amino acids. CDR1 is SGDLS, CDR2 YYNGEE, per germline. Trimming at V came to 4 bases and at J to 7 bases, leaving 14 bases not matched to a gene. In DNA, the CDR3 is TGTGCCAGCAGCCTTACGTACGAAGGGGGCTTGGAGCAGTACTTC. Its protein product is CASSLTYEGGLEQYF. Using reference TRBV9 and TRBJ2-7 for the parts outside the CDR3, the full variable domain is DSGVTQTPKHLITATGQRVTLRCSPRSGDLSVYWYQQSLDQGLQFLIQYYNGEERAKGNILERFSAQQFPDLHSELNLSSLELGDSALYFCASSLTYEGGLEQYFGPGTRLTVT.

The chain links TRBV29-1 to TRBJ2-3; TRBD2 might be the D (6 bases). Between the trimmed V and J ends, which lost 6 bases and 7 bases, there was a span of 17 bases. The CDR3 covers 13 residues. CDR1 and CDR2 from the germline V gene are SQVTM and ANQGSEA. The CDR3, as DNA: TGCAGCGTAGGCCGGGCGGGGCTGTATACGCAGTATTTT. Its protein product is CSVGRAGLYTQYF.

The genes are TRBV10-3 and TRBJ1-3; D uncertain. The V and J ends lost 3 bases and 0 bases respectively, with 9 bases between them. The CDR3 length is 15 residues. CDR1 and CDR2 from the germline V gene are ENHRY and SYGVKD. CDR3 loop: CAISESGISGNTIYF. CDR3 bases: TGTGCCATCAGTGAATCAGGTATCTCTGGAAACACCATATATTTT.

Concerning this clone: The same CDR3 also results from other DNA sequences found in this sample. V usage is TRBV5-1 and J usage is TRBJ1-3; unclear D gene. Per the germline V gene, CDR1 is SGHRS and CDR2 is YFSETQ. CDR3 length: 14 amino acids. With 0 bases removed from V and 0 bases from J, the gap between germline ends came to 4 bases. In DNA, the CDR3 is TGCGCCAGCAGCTTGGGGATCTCTGGAAACACCATATATTTT. Encoded protein: CASSLGISGNTIYF. Full variable domain (rest looked up from reference TRBV5-1 and TRBJ1-3): KAGVTQTPRYLIKTRGQQVTLSCSPISGHRSVSWYQQTPGQGLQFLFEYFSETQRNKGNFPGRFSGRQFSNSRSEMNVSTLELGDSALYLCASSLGISGNTIYFGEGSWLTVV.

This clone was detected only a few times. The J gene is TRBJ1-1, the V gene TRBV7-9; 7 bases match TRBD1. Germline V gene sequence: CDR1 SEHNR, CDR2 FQNEAQ (reference sequence). The CDR3 sequence is 14 residues long. Unmatched junction bases numbered 9, after V lost 6 bases and J lost 5 bases. The CDR3 here is CASSLAGGNTEAFF. The CDR3 region has the DNA TGTGCCAGCAGTCTGGCAGGGGGTAATACTGAAGCTTTCTTT.

The gene calls are TRBV28 and TRBJ1-2; D is undetermined. Germline V gene lookup returns CDR1 MDHEN and CDR2 SYDVKM. This CDR3 contains 13 residues. Trimming left V 2 bases short and J 7 bases short, with 11 bases between. The DNA for the CDR3 is TGTGCCAGCAGTTTAGGTCCCTGGGGTGGCTACACCTTC. Its protein product is CASSLGPWGGYTF.

The rearrangement uses TRBV6-6 and TRBJ2-5; D call uncertain. The CDR3 is made up of 15 amino acids. Germline V gives CDR1 MNHNY, CDR2 SVGAGI (reference sequence). The V and J ends lost 0 bases and 5 bases respectively, with 13 bases between them. The CDR3 nucleotides read TGTGCCAGCAGTTACTCGCAGACCCATAGGGAGACCCAGTACTTC. This sequence encodes CASSYSQTHRETQYF.

The chain uses TRBV6-2 or TRBV6-3 and TRBJ2-7; unclear D gene. V lost 0 bases and J 5 bases, leaving 5 bases between the germline ends. In germline, CDR1 is MNHEY, CDR2 SVGEGT. This CDR3 is built from 12 residues. The CDR3 nucleotides read TGTGCCAGCAGTTACTCCTACCACGAGCAGTACTTC. It yields the protein CASSYSYHEQYF.

The chain links TRBV3-1 (or the pseudogene TRBV3-2) to TRBJ1-6; tentatively, D is TRBD1 (6 bases). The CDR3 is made up of 14 amino acids. The V end was cut by 6 bases, the J end by 5 bases, with 11 bases between. CDR1 and CDR2 from the germline V gene are LGHDT and YNNKEL (reference sequence). The CDR3: CASRQGRNNSPLHF. Here the CDR3 DNA reads TGTGCCAGCAGACAGGGCCGTAATAATTCACCCCTCCACTTT.